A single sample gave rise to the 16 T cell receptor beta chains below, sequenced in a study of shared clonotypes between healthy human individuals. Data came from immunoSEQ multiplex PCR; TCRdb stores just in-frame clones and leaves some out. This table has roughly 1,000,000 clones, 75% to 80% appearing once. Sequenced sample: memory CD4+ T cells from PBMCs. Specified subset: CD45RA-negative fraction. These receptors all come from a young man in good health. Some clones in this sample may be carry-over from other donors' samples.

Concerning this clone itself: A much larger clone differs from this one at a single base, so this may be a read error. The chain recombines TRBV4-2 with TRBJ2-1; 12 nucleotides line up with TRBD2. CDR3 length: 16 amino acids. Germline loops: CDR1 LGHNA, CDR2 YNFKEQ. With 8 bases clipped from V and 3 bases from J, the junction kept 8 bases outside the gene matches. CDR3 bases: TGTGCCAGCGGCCTCTCGACTAGCGGGAGCTACAATGAGCAGTTCTTC. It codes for CASGLSTSGSYNEQFF.

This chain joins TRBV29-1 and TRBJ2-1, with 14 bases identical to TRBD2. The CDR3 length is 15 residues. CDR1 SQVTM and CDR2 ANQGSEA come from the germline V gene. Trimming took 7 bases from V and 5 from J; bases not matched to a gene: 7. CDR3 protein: CSAPRLAGGDNEQFF. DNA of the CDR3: TGCAGCGCCCCCAGACTAGCGGGAGGGGACAATGAGCAGTTCTTC.

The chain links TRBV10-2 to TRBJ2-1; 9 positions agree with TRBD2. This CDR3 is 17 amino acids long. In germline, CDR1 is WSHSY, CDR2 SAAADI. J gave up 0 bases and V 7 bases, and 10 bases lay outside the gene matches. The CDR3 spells CASMARGSGSSYNEQFF. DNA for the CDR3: TGCGCCAGCATGGCCAGGGGTAGCGGGAGCTCCTACAATGAGCAGTTCTTC.

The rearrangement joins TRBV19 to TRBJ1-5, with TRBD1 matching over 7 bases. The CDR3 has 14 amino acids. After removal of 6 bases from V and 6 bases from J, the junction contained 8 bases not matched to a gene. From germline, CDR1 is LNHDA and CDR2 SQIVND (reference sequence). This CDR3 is CASSYRQGFQPQHF. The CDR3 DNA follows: TGTGCCAGTAGCTATCGACAGGGATTTCAGCCCCAGCATTTT.

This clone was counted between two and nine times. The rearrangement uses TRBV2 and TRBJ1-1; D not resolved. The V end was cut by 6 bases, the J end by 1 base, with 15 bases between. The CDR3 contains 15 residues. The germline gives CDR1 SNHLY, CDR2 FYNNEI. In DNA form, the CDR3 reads TGTGCCAGCAGGGTGGGATTGATCCAGAACACTGAAGCTTTCTTT. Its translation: CASRVGLIQNTEAFF. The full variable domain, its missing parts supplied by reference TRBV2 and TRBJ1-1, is EPEVTQTPSHQVTQMGQEVILRCVPISNHLYFYWYRQILGQKVEFLVSFYNNEISEKSEIFDDQFSVERPDGSNFTLKIRSTKLEDSAMYFCASRVGLIQNTEAFFGQGTRLTVV.

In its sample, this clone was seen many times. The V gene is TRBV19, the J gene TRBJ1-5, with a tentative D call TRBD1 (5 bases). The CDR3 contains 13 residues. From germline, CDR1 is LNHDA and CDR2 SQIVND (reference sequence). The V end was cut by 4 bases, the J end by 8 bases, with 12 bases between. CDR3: CASSTRETEPQHF. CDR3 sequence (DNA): TGTGCCAGTAGTACACGGGAGACAGAGCCCCAGCATTTT.

For the CDR3, the DNA is TGTGCCAGCAGTTCGACTAGCGGGATTCTCAATGAGCAGTTCTTC. Its protein is CASSSTSGILNEQFF. The rearrangement joins TRBV28 to TRBJ2-1; 11 nucleotides agree with TRBD2. Germline V gene lookup returns CDR1 MDHEN and CDR2 SYDVKM. The CDR3 is 15 amino acids. V shed 4 bases, J shed 6 bases, and the junction held 5 bases outside the gene matches. The full variable domain, completed using reference TRBV28 and TRBJ2-1, is DVKVTQSSRYLVKRTGEKVFLECVQDMDHENMFWYRQDPGLGLRLIYFSYDVKMKEKGDIPEGYSVSREKKERFSLILESASTNQTSMYLCASSSTSGILNEQFFGPGTRLTVL.

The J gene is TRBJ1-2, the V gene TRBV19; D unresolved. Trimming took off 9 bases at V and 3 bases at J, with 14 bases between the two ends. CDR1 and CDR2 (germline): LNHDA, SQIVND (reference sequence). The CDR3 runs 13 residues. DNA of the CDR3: TGTGCCAGCCGGAACACCGAGGACTATGGCTACACCTTC. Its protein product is CASRNTEDYGYTF.

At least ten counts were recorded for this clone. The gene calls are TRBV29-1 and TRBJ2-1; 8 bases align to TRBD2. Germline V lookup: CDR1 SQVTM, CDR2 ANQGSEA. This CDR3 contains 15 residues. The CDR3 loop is CTSGASGRGYNEQFF. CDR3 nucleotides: TGCACCTCAGGGGCCAGCGGGAGAGGCTACAATGAGCAGTTCTTC.

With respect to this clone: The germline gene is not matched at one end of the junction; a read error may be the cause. The CDR3 bases are TGTGCCAGCAGGCCGGACAGGGGGCTTAATTCACCCCCCCACTTT. Its translation: CASRPDRGLNSPPHF. The rearrangement links TRBV6-1 to TRBJ1-6, with 11 bases lining up with TRBD1. This CDR3 region has 15 residues. The germline V gene has CDR1 MNHNS and CDR2 SASEGT.

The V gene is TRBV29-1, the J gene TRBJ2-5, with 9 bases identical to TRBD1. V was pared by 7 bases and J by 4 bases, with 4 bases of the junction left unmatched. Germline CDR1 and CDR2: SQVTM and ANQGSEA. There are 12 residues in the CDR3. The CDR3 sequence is CSAHRGPETQYF. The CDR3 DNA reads TGCAGCGCTCACAGGGGGCCAGAGACCCAGTACTTC.

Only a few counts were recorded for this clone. The CDR3 reads CASSLMTGSSHTEAFF. For the CDR3, the DNA is TGTGCCAGCAGCCTGATGACAGGGAGTTCGCACACTGAAGCTTTCTTT. The rearrangement links TRBV5-4 to TRBJ1-1, with TRBD1 matching 7 bases. The V gene end was trimmed by 4 bases and the J gene end by 3 bases; junction bases not matched to a gene: 12. Germline V CDR1 and CDR2: SGHNT, YYREEE (reference sequence). CDR3 size: 16 residues.

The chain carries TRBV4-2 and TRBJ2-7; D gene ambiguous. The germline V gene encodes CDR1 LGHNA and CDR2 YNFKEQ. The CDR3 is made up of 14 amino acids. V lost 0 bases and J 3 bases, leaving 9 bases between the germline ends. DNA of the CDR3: TGTGCCAGCAGCCAAGAATGGCAGAACTACGAGCAGTACTTC. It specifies CASSQEWQNYEQYF.

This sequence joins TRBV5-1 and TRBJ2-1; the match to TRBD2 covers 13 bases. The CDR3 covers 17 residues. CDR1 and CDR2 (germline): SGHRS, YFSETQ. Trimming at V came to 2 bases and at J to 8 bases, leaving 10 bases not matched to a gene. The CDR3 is CASSFGLAGVIKYEQFF. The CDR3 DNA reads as TGCGCCAGCAGCTTCGGACTAGCGGGAGTTATTAAGTATGAGCAGTTCTTC.

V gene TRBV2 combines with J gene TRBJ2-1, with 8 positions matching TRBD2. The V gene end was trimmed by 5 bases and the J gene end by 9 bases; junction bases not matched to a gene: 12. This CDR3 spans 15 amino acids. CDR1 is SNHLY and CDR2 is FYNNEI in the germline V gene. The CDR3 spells CASSITGTSGSEQFF. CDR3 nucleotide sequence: TGTGCCAGCAGTATCACCGGGACTAGTGGGAGTGAGCAGTTCTTC.

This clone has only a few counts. For the CDR3, the DNA is TGCGCCAGCAGCTTTTCCTGGACGGAGAACACCGGGGAGCTGTTTTTT. Residues: CASSFSWTENTGELFF. This rearrangement joins TRBV5-1 to TRBJ2-2; D not resolved. The CDR3 runs to 16 residues. V was clipped by 2 bases and J by 1 base, with 12 bases between them. CDR1 SGHRS and CDR2 YFSETQ come from the germline V gene. The complete variable domain, with remaining parts taken from reference TRBV5-1 and TRBJ2-2, reads KAGVTQTPRYLIKTRGQQVTLSCSPISGHRSVSWYQQTPGQGLQFLFEYFSETQRNKGNFPGRFSGRQFSNSRSEMNVSTLELGDSALYLCASSFSWTENTGELFFGEGSRLTVL.